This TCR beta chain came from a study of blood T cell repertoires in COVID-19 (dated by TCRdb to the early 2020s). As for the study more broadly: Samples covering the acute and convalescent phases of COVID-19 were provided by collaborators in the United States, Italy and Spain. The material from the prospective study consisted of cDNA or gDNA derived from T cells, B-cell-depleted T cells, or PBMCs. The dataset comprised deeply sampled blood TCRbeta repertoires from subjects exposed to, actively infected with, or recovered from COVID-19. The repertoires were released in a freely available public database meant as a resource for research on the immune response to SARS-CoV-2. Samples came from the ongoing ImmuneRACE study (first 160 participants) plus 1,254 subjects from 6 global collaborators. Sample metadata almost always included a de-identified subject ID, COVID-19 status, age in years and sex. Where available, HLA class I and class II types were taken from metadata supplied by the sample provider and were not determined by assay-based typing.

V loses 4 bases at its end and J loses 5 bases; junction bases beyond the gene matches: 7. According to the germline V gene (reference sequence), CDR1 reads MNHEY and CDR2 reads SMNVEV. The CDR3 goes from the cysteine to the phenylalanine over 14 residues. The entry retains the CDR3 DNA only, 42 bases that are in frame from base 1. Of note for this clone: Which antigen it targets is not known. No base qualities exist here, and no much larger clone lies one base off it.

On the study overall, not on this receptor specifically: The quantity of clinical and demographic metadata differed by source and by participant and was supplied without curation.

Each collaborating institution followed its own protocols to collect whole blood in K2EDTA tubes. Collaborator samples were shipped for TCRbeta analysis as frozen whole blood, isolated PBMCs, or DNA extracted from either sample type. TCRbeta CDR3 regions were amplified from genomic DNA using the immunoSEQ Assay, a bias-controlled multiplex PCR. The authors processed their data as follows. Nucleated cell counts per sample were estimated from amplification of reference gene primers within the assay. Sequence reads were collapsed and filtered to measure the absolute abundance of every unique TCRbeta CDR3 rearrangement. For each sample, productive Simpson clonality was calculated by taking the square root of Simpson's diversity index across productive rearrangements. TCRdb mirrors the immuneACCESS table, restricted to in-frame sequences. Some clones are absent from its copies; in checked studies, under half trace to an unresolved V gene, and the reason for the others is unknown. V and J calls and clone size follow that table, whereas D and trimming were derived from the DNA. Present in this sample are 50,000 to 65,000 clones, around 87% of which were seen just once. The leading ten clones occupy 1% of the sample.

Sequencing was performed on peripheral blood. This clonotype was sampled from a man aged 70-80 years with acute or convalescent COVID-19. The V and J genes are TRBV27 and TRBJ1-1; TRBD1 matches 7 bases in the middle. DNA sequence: TGTGCCAGCAGTTCGACAGGGTTGAGGACTGAAGCTTTCTTT. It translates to CASSSTGLRTEAFF.